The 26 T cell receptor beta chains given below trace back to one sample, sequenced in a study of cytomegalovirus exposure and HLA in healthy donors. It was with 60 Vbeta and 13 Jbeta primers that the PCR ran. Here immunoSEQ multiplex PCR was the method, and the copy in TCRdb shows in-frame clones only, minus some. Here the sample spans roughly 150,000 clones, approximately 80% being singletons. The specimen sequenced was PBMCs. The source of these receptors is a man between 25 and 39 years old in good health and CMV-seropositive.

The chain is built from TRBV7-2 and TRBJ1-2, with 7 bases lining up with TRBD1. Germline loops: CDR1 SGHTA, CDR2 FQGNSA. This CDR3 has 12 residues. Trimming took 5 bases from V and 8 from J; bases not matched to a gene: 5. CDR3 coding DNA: TGTGCCAGCAGCGCGAGACAGGGCGGCTACACCTTC. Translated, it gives CASSARQGGYTF.

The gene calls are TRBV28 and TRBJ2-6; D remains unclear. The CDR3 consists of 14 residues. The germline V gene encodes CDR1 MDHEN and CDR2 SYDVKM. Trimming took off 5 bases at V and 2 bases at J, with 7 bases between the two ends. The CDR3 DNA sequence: TGTGCCAGCAGTCGAGCCCCTGGGGCCAACGTCCTGACTTTC. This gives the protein CASSRAPGANVLTF.

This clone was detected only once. CDR3 protein: CASSQEEGAQETQYF. CDR3 coding DNA: TGCGCCAGCAGCCAAGAAGAGGGGGCACAAGAGACCCAGTACTTC. The chain couples TRBV4-1 to TRBJ2-5; 7 nucleotides line up with TRBD1. Germline V lookup: CDR1 MGHRA, CDR2 YSYEKL. The CDR3 is made up of 15 amino acids. With V trimmed by 0 bases and J by 2 bases, 3 bases remained unmatched.

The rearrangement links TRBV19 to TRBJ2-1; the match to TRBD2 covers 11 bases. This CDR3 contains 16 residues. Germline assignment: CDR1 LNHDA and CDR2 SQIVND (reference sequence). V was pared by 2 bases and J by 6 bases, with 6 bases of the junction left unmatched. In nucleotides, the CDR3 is TGTGCCAGTAGTATAACTAGCGGGGGATTAGGCAATGAGCAGTTCTTC. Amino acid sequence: CASSITSGGLGNEQFF.

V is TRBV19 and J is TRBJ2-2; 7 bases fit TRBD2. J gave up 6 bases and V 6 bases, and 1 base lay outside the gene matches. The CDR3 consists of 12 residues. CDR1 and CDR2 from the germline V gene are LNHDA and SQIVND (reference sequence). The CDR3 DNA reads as TGTGCCAGTAGCGGGAGGCCCGGGGAGCTGTTTTTT. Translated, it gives CASSGRPGELFF.

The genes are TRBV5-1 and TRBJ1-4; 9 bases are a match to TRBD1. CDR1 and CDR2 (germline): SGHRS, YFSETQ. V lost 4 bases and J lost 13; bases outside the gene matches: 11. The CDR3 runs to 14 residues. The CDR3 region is CASSIGTGPRALFF. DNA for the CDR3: TGCGCCAGCAGCATCGGGACAGGGCCCCGGGCACTGTTTTTT.

The CDR3 nucleotides read TGTGCCAGCAGCGCAAGACTTAGCACAGATACGCAGTATTTT. Encoded protein: CASSARLSTDTQYF. This rearrangement joins TRBV7-2 to TRBJ2-3; no definite D call. The CDR3 is 14 amino acids. Germline lookup yields CDR1 SGHTA and CDR2 FQGNSA. The ends were cut back, 5 bases at V and 0 bases at J, with 9 bases in the middle.

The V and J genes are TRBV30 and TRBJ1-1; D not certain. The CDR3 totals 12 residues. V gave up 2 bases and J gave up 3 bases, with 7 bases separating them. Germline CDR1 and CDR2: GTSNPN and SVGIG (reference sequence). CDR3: CAWSMADTEAFF. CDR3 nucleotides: TGTGCCTGGAGTATGGCGGACACTGAAGCTTTCTTT.

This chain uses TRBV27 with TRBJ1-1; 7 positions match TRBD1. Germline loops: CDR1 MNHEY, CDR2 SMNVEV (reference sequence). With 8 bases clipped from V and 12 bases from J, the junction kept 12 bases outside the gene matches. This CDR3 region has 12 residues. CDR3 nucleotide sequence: TGTGCCAGCCAACTGAGACAGGGTCAAACTTTCTTT. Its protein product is CASQLRQGQTFF.

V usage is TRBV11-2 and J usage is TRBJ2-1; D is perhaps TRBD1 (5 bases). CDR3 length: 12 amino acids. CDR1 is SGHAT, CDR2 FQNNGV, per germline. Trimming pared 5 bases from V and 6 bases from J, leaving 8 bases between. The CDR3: CASSPDSNEQFF. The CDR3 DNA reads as TGTGCCAGCAGCCCCGACAGCAATGAGCAGTTCTTC.

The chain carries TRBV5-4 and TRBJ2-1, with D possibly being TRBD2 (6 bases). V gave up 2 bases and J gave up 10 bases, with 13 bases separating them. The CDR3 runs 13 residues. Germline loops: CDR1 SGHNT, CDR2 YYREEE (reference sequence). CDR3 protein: CASSFYGSREQFF. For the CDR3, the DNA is TGTGCCAGCAGCTTCTACGGGAGTAGGGAGCAGTTCTTC.

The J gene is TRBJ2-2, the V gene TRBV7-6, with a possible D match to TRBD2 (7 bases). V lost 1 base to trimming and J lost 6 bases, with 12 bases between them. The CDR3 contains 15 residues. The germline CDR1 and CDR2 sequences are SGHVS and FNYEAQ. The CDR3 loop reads CASSLVFGGPGELFF. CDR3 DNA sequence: TGTGCCAGCAGCTTAGTTTTCGGGGGGCCCGGGGAGCTGTTTTTT.

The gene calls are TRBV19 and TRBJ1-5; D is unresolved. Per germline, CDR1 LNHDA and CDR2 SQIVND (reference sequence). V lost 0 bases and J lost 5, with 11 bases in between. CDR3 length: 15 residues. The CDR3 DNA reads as TGTGCCAGTAGTATAGACCTCGGCGGTTATCAGCCCCAGCATTTT. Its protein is CASSIDLGGYQPQHF.

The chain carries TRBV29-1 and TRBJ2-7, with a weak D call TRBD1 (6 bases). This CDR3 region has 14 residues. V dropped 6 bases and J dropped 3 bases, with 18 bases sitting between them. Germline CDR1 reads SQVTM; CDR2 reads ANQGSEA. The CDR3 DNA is TGCAGCGTGGCTGGGCAGGGGCAGGTCTACGAGCAGTACTTC. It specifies CSVAGQGQVYEQYF.

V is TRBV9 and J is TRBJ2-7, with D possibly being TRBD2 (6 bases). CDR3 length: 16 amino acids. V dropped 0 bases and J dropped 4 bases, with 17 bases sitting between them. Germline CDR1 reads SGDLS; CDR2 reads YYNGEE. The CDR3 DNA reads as TGTGCCAGCAGCGTAGGGCCCGCGGGAAGTTCTTACGAGCAGTACTTC. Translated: CASSVGPAGSSYEQYF. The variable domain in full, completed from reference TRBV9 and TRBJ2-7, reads DSGVTQTPKHLITATGQRVTLRCSPRSGDLSVYWYQQSLDQGLQFLIQYYNGEERAKGNILERFSAQQFPDLHSELNLSSLELGDSALYFCASSVGPAGSSYEQYFGPGTRLTVT.

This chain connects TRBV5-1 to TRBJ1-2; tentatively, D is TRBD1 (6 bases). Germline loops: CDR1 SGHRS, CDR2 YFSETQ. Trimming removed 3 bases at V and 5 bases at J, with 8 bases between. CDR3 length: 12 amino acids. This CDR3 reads CASSSQGYGYTF. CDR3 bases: TGCGCCAGCAGCTCACAGGGATATGGCTACACCTTC.

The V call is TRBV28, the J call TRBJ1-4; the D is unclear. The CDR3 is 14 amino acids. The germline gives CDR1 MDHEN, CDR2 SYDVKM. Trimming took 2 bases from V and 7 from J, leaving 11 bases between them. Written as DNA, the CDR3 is TGTGCCAGCAGTTTAATGGGAGGAGGTGAAAAACTGTTTTTT. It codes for CASSLMGGGEKLFF.

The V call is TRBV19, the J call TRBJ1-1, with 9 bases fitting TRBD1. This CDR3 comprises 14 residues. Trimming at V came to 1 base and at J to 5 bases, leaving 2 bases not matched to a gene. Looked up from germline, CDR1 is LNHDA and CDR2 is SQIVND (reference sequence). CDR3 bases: TGTGCCAGTAGTATAGCACAGGGGGCAACTGAAGCTTTCTTT. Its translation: CASSIAQGATEAFF.

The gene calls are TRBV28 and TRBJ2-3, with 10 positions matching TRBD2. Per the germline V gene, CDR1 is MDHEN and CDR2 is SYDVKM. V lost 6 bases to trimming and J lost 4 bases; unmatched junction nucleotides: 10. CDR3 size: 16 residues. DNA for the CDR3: TGTGCCAGCAGCCGACTACTAGCGGGAAGCGCAGATACGCAGTATTTT. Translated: CASSRLLAGSADTQYF.

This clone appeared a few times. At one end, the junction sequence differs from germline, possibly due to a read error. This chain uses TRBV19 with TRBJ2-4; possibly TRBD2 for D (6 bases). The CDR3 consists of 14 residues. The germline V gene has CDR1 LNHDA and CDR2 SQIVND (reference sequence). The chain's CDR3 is CASSKTSNGNSQYF. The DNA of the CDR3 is TGTGCCAGTAGTAAGACTAGTAATGGAAACAGTCAGTACTTC.

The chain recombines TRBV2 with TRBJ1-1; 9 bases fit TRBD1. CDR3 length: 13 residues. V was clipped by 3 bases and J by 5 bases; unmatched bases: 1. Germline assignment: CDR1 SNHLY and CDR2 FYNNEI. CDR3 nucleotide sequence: TGTGCCAGCAGTGAGGACAGGGGAACTGAAGCTTTCTTT. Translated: CASSEDRGTEAFF.

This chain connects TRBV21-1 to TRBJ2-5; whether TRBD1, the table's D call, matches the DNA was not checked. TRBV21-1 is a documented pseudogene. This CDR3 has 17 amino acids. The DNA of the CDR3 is TGTGCCAGCAGCAAAAGCGGGACAGGCCGACTACAAGAGACCCAGTACTTC. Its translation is CASSKSGTGRLQETQYF.

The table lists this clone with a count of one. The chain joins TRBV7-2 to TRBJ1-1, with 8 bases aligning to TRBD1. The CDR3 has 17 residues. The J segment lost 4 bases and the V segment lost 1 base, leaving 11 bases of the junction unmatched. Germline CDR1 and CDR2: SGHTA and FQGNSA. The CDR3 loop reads CASSLVSQGARTTEAFF. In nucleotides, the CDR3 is TGTGCCAGCAGCTTAGTCTCCCAGGGGGCGCGGACCACTGAAGCTTTCTTT.

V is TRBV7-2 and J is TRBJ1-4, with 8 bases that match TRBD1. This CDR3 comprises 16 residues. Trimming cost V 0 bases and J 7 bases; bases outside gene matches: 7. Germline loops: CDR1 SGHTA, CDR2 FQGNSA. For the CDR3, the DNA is TGTGCCAGCAGCTTAGCGCCCCCAGGGGGCGTTGAAAAACTGTTTTTT. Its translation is CASSLAPPGGVEKLFF.

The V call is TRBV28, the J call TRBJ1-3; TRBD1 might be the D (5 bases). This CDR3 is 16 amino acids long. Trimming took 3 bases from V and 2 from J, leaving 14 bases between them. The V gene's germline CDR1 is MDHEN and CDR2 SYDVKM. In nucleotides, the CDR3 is TGTGCCAGCAGTTTCACCGTGCAGGGTACTGGAAACACCATATATTTT. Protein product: CASSFTVQGTGNTIYF.

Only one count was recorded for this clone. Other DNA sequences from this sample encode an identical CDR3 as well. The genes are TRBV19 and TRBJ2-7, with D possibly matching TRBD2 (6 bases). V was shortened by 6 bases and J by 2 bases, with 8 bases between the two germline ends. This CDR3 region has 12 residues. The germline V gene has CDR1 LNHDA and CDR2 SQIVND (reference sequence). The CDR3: CASSPGAYEQYF. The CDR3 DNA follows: TGTGCCAGTAGCCCGGGGGCCTACGAGCAGTACTTC.